This T cell receptor beta chain appears in the sequencing data of a study of blood T cell repertoires in COVID-19. About the research overall: T cells, B-cell-depleted T cells, or PBMCs supplied cDNA or gDNA.

Produced via immunoSEQ multiplex PCR; TCRdb's table is partial and in-frame only. The sample contains under 250,000 clones, over 65% of which appear only once. The CDR3 covers 17 residues. Deletions cut 4 bases from V and 1 base from J, with 18 bases between. Per the germline V gene, CDR1 is LGHDT and CDR2 is YNNKEL (reference sequence). This chain joins TRBV3-1 (or the pseudogene TRBV3-2) and TRBJ2-3; D is undetermined. The TCR comes from a woman between 70 and 85 years old with active or convalescent COVID-19. Sample: peripheral blood. The CDR3 nucleotides read TGTGCCAGCAGCCGCTCAGCTGGAGTACGGGGCACAGATACGCAGTATTTT. Translated, it gives CASSRSAGVRGTDTQYF.